What follows are 11 T cell receptor beta chains derived from one specimen sequenced in a study of blood T cell repertoires in COVID-19. Sequencing used immunoSEQ multiplex PCR; TCRdb keeps in-frame clones, though not all of them. The table has about 150,000 clones, about 80% seen once. The sample comprised peripheral blood. The receptors stem from an older woman with COVID-19, enrolled during active disease.

The gene calls are TRBV7-9 and TRBJ1-2, with D hard to call. V was pared by 3 bases and J by 3 bases, with 5 bases between. CDR3 length: 12 residues. Per the germline V gene, CDR1 is SEHNR and CDR2 is FQNEAQ (reference sequence). Here the CDR3 reads CASSLSDYGYTF. In nucleotides, the CDR3 is TGTGCCAGCAGCTTGTCAGACTATGGCTACACCTTC.

V and J are TRBV9 and TRBJ1-1; TRBD1 might be the D (6 bases). Trimming pared 3 bases from V and 1 base from J, leaving 10 bases between. The germline V gene has CDR1 SGDLS and CDR2 YYNGEE. The CDR3 runs to 14 residues. CDR3 loop: CASSAKTGNTEAFF. CDR3 nucleotides: TGTGCCAGCAGCGCGAAGACAGGGAACACTGAAGCTTTCTTT. The full variable domain, completed using reference TRBV9 and TRBJ1-1, is DSGVTQTPKHLITATGQRVTLRCSPRSGDLSVYWYQQSLDQGLQFLIQYYNGEERAKGNILERFSAQQFPDLHSELNLSSLELGDSALYFCASSAKTGNTEAFFGQGTRLTVV.

The genes are TRBV20-1 and TRBJ2-3; 7 bases match TRBD2. The CDR3 has 11 amino acids. The V gene end was trimmed by 5 bases and the J gene end by 8 bases; junction bases not matched to a gene: 4. Germline V gene sequence: CDR1 DFQATT, CDR2 SNEGSKA (reference sequence). The CDR3 region has the DNA TGCAGTGCTGGGGAGGGAGGTACGCAGTATTTT. It specifies CSAGEGGTQYF.

The V and J genes are TRBV30 and TRBJ1-2, with a weak D call TRBD1 (6 bases). V lost 2 bases and J lost 8, with 15 bases in between. The CDR3 runs 13 residues. Germline V lookup: CDR1 GTSNPN, CDR2 SVGIG (reference sequence). The CDR3 sequence is CAWSKGGLEGYTF. For the CDR3, the DNA is TGTGCCTGGAGTAAGGGGGGGCTTGAGGGCTACACCTTC.

The chain links TRBV19 to TRBJ2-6, with D hard to call. V gave up 8 bases and J gave up 1 base, with 12 bases separating them. From germline, CDR1 is LNHDA and CDR2 SQIVND (reference sequence). The CDR3 extends over 15 amino acids. CDR3 sequence (DNA): TGTGCCAGTCGCAGCGTCGGGTCTGGGGCCAACGTCCTGACTTTC. This translates into CASRSVGSGANVLTF.

The chain couples TRBV18 to TRBJ1-5; D remains ambiguous. V dropped 6 bases and J dropped 0 bases, with 15 bases sitting between them. Germline CDR1 KGHSH, CDR2 LQKENI. The CDR3 extends over 16 amino acids. CDR3 sequence: CASSTIRRDSNQPQHF. The CDR3 coding sequence is TGTGCCAGCTCTACGATCCGACGGGATAGCAATCAGCCCCAGCATTTT.

This clone has a single count. The chain joins TRBV19 to TRBJ2-3, with unresolved D. The CDR3 runs to 14 residues. V lost 3 bases and J lost 4, with 11 bases in between. Germline values: CDR1 LNHDA, CDR2 SQIVND (reference sequence). In nucleotides, the CDR3 is TGTGCCAGTAGTATCGGAAGAGGTCCAGATACGCAGTATTTT. This encodes CASSIGRGPDTQYF.

This rearrangement joins TRBV7-6 to TRBJ2-7, with TRBD2 matching 9 bases. Looked up from germline, CDR1 is SGHVS and CDR2 is FNYEAQ. V gave up 4 bases and J gave up 6 bases; unmatched junction bases: 7. This CDR3 is 14 amino acids long. CDR3 coding DNA: TGTGCCAGCAGCTCTCAAGCGGGAGGTATCGAGCAGTACTTC. This gives the protein CASSSQAGGIEQYF.

The chain carries TRBV5-1 and TRBJ2-7, with TRBD1 matching 9 bases. There are 18 residues in the CDR3. After removal of 4 bases from V and 2 bases from J, the junction contained 16 bases not matched to a gene. The germline V gene has CDR1 SGHRS and CDR2 YFSETQ. The CDR3 protein is CASSTSQPGQGVPYEQYF. The CDR3 DNA reads TGCGCCAGCAGCACATCGCAACCGGGACAGGGAGTTCCCTACGAGCAGTACTTC. Full variable domain (outside the CDR3, taken from reference TRBV5-1 and TRBJ2-7): KAGVTQTPRYLIKTRGQQVTLSCSPISGHRSVSWYQQTPGQGLQFLFEYFSETQRNKGNFPGRFSGRQFSNSRSEMNVSTLELGDSALYLCASSTSQPGQGVPYEQYFGPGTRLTVT.

The chain is built from TRBV4-2 and TRBJ1-1; D call uncertain. Germline loops: CDR1 LGHNA, CDR2 YNFKEQ. This CDR3 has 16 amino acids. Trimming removed 0 bases from V and 7 bases from J, with 18 bases in between. The CDR3 sequence: CASSQEARGSGFEAFF. In nucleotides, the CDR3 is TGTGCCAGCAGCCAAGAAGCCCGGGGATCCGGATTTGAAGCTTTCTTT.

The V and J genes are TRBV11-3 and TRBJ2-3; 9 bases map to TRBD2. V gave up 4 bases and J gave up 1 base; unmatched junction bases: 9. The CDR3 is made up of 17 amino acids. Per germline, CDR1 SGHNT and CDR2 YENEEA. This CDR3 reads CASSSDLAGAGTDTQYF. In nucleotides, the CDR3 is TGTGCCAGCAGCTCAGACTTAGCGGGAGCGGGCACAGATACGCAGTATTTT.